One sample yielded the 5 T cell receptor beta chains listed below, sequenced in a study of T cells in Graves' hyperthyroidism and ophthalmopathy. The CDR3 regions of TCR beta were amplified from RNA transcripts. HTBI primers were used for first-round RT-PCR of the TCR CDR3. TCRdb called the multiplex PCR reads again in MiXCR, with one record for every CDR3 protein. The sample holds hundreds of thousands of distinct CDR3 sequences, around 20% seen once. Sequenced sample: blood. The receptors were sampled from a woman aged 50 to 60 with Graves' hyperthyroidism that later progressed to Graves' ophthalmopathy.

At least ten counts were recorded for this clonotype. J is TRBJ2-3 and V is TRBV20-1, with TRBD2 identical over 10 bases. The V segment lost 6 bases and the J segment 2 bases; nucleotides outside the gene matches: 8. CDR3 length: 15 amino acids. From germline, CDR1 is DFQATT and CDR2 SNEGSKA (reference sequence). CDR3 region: CSALSLAGITDTQYF. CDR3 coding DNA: TGCAGTGCCCTCTCACTAGCGGGGATCACAGATACGCAGTATTTT.

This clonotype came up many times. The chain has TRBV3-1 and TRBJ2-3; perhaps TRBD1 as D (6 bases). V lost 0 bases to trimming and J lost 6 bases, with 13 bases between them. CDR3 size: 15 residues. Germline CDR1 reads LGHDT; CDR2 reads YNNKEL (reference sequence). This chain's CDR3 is CASSQDLGAEDTQYF. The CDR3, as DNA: TGTGCCAGCAGCCAAGATTTGGGGGCCGAGGATACGCAGTATTTT.

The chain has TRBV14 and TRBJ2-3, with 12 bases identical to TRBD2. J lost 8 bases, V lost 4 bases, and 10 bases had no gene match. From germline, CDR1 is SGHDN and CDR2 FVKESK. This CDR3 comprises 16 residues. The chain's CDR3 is CASSPRTSGAHTTQYF. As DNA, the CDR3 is TGTGCCAGCAGCCCCAGGACTAGCGGGGCACACACTACGCAGTATTTT.

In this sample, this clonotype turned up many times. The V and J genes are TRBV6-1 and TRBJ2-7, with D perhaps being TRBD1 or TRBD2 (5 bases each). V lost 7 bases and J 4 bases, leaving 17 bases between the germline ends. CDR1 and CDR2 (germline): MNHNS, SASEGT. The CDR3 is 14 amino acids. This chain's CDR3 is CASTEGKLPYEQYF. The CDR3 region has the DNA TGTGCCAGCACCGAGGGGAAACTACCGTACGAGCAGTACTTC.

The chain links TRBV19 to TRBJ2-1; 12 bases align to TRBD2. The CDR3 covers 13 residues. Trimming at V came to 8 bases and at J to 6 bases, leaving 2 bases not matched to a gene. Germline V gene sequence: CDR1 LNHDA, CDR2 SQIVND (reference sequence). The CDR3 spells CASLGLAGNEQFF. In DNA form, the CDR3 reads TGTGCCAGTTTGGGACTAGCGGGCAATGAGCAGTTCTTC.